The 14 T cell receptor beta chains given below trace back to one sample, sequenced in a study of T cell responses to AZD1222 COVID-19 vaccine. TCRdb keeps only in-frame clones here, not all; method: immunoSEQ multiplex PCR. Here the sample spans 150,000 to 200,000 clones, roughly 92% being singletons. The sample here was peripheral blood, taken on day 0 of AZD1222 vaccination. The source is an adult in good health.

CDR3 residues: CASSQGVGYGYTF. The CDR3 region has the DNA TGTGCCAGCAGCCAAGGGGTAGGGTATGGCTACACCTTC. The chain couples TRBV3-1 (or the pseudogene TRBV3-2) to TRBJ1-2, with D unclear. The ends were cut back, 1 base at V and 5 bases at J, with 8 bases in the middle. CDR1 LGHDT and CDR2 YNNKEL come from the germline V gene (reference sequence). The length of the CDR3 is 13 residues.

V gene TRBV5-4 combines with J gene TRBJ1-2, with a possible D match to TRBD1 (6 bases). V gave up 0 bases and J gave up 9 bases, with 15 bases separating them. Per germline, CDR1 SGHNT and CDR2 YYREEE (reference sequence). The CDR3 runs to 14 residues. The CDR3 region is CASSLEGWDMSYTF. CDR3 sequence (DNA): TGTGCCAGCAGCTTGGAGGGCTGGGACATGAGCTACACCTTC.

CDR3 region: CASSSTGNTEAFF. Written as DNA, the CDR3 is TGTGCCAGCAGTTCAACAGGTAACACTGAAGCTTTCTTT. V usage is TRBV6-5 and J usage is TRBJ1-1, with D possibly matching TRBD1 (5 bases). CDR3 length: 13 amino acids. Germline V gene data show CDR1 as MNHEY and CDR2 as SVGAGI. V was trimmed by 4 bases and J by 2 bases, leaving 8 bases between them.

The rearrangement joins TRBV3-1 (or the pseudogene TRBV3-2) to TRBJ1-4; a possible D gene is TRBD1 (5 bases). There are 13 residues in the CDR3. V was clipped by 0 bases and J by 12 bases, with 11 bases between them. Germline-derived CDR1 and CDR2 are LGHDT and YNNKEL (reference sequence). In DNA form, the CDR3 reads TGTGCCAGCAGCCAAGATAGAGACAGCGAACTGTTTTTT. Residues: CASSQDRDSELFF.

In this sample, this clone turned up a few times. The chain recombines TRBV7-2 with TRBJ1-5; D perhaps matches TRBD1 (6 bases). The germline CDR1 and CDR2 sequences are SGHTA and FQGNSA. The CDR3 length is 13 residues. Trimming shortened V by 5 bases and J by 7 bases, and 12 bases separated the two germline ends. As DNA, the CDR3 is TGTGCCAGCAGCCCCCTCGGACAGCAGCCCCAGCATTTT. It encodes CASSPLGQQPQHF.

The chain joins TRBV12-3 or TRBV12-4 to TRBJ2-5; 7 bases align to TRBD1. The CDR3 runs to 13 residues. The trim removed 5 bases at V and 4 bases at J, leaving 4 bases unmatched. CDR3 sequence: CASSRGRTETQYF. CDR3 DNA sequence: TGTGCCAGCAGTAGGGGGCGGACAGAGACCCAGTACTTC.

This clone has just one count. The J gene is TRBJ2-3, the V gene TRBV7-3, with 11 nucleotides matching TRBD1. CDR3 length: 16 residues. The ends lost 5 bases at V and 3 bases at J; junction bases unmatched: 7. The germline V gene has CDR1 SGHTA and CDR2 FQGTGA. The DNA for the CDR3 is TGTGCCAGCAGCCCCGGACAGGGGGCGGGAACAGATACGCAGTATTTT. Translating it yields CASSPGQGAGTDTQYF.

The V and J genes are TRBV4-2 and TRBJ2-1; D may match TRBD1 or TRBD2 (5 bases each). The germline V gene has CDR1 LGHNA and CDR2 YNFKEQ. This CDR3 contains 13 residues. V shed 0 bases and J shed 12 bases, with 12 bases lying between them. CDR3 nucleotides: TGTGCCAGCAGCCAAGATCGGGCGAGGGGGCAGTTCTTC. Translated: CASSQDRARGQFF.

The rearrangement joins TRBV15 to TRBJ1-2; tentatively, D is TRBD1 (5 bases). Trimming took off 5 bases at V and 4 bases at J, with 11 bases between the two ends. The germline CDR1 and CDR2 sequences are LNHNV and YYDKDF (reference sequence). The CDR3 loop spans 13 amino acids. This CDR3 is CATSGPGTYGYTF. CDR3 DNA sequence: TGTGCCACCAGCGGGCCCGGGACCTATGGCTACACCTTC.

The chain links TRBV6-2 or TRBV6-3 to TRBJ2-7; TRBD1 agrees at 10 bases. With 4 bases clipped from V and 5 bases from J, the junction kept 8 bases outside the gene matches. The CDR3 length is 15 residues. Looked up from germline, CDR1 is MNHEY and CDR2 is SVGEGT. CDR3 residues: CASSSGQGGSDEQYF. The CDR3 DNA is TGTGCCAGCAGTTCCGGACAGGGGGGGTCAGACGAGCAGTACTTC.

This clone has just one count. CDR3 in amino acids: CSADRGYEQFF. CDR3 nucleotides: TGCAGTGCAGACAGGGGTTATGAGCAGTTCTTC. The rearrangement joins TRBV20-1 to TRBJ2-1; 8 nucleotides match TRBD1. Germline V lookup: CDR1 DFQATT, CDR2 SNEGSKA (reference sequence). The CDR3 extends over 11 amino acids. Unmatched junction bases numbered 3, after V lost 6 bases and J lost 8 bases.

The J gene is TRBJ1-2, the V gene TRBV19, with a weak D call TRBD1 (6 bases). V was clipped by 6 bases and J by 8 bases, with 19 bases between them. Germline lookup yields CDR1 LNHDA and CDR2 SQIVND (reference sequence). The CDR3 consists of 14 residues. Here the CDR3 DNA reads TGTGCCAGTAGCTCCACAGGGCCCGTAATCGGCTACACCTTC. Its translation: CASSSTGPVIGYTF.

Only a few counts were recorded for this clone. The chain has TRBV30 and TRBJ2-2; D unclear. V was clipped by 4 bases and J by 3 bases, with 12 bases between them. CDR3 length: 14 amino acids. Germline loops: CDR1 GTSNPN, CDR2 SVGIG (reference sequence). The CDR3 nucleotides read TGTGCCTGGATTATGGACGGAGACACCGGGGAGCTGTTTTTT. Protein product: CAWIMDGDTGELFF.

CDR3 in amino acids: CASSPGVNTEAFF. CDR3 DNA sequence: TGTGCCAGCAGCCCAGGGGTTAACACTGAAGCTTTCTTT. The chain links TRBV5-6 to TRBJ1-1; possibly TRBD1 for D (6 bases). CDR3 size: 13 residues. The V end lost 4 bases, the J end lost 2 bases, and 9 bases lay between the germline ends. Germline CDR1 is SGHDT and CDR2 is YYEEEE.